These 16 T cell receptor beta chains share one sample of origin, sequenced in a study of T cells in Graves' hyperthyroidism and ophthalmopathy. Authors of the study amplified TCR beta CDR3 regions from RNA transcripts. Initially, a first-round RT-PCR of the TCR CDR3 employed the HTBI primer set. Each CDR3 protein gets one entry after TCRdb re-called the multiplex PCR reads with MiXCR. This sample has 450,000 to 650,000 distinct CDR3 sequences, with roughly 20% found just once. The material sequenced was blood. The origin of the receptors is a young man with Graves' hyperthyroidism.

This clonotype was counted at least ten times. The chain employs TRBV28 and TRBJ2-5; no firm D call. This CDR3 comprises 11 residues. Trimming stripped 6 bases from V and 7 bases from J, with 9 bases between. Germline V gene sequence: CDR1 MDHEN, CDR2 SYDVKM. CDR3 DNA: TGTGCCAGCAGCTATTTGGGGACCCAGTACTTC. Protein: CASSYLGTQYF.

This clonotype was counted at least ten times. The CDR3 region has the DNA TGCGCCAGCAGCTTCAGTCAGGGAGACACTGAAGCTTTCTTT. This gives the protein CASSFSQGDTEAFF. The V and J genes are TRBV5-1 and TRBJ1-1; tentative D call: TRBD1 (5 bases). In germline, CDR1 is SGHRS, CDR2 YFSETQ. The length of the CDR3 is 14 residues. Trimming cost V 2 bases and J 3 bases, with 11 bases left between them.

The V and J genes are TRBV3-1 and TRBJ1-5; no firm D call. CDR3 length equals 16 residues. Germline loops: CDR1 LGHDT, CDR2 YNNKEL (reference sequence). Trimming removed 0 bases at V and 1 base at J, with 10 bases between. The CDR3 spells CASSQDVTPSNQPQHF. For the CDR3, the DNA is TGTGCCAGCAGCCAAGACGTGACACCAAGCAATCAGCCCCAGCATTTT.

The chain uses TRBV24-1 and TRBJ2-5, with D unresolved. In germline, CDR1 is KGHDR, CDR2 SFDVKD. V was trimmed by 3 bases and J by 8 bases, leaving 12 bases between them. The CDR3 consists of 13 residues. This CDR3 reads CATSDLLVATQYF. The CDR3 bases are TGTGCCACCAGTGATCTTCTCGTGGCCACCCAGTACTTC.

This clonotype was observed at least ten times. J is TRBJ1-2 and V is TRBV6-5; D unclear. The ends were cut back, 2 bases at V and 2 bases at J, with 12 bases in the middle. Germline V gives CDR1 MNHEY, CDR2 SVGAGI. The length of the CDR3 is 15 residues. The CDR3 coding sequence is TGTGCCAGCAGTTACGTGTTCGGCACGAACTATGGCTACACCTTC. Encoded protein: CASSYVFGTNYGYTF.

In this sample, this clonotype turned up once. The germline gene is not matched at one end of the junction; a read error may be the cause. The V gene is TRBV20-1, the J gene TRBJ2-3; the match to TRBD1 covers 8 bases. Germline CDR1 is DFQATT and CDR2 is SNEGSKA (reference sequence). The CDR3 length is 14 residues. CDR3 protein: CSVRTGRITDTHYF. CDR3 nucleotides: TGCAGTGTCAGGACAGGGCGAATCACAGATACGCATTATTTT.

The chain joins TRBV9 to TRBJ1-1; 7 bases are shared with TRBD1. After removal of 3 bases from V and 4 bases from J, the junction contained 6 bases not matched to a gene. This CDR3 is built from 14 residues. The germline gives CDR1 SGDLS, CDR2 YYNGEE. The DNA for the CDR3 is TGTGCCAGCAGCGAACAGGGGTGGACCACTGAAGCTTTCTTT. Translated, it gives CASSEQGWTTEAFF.

The rearrangement links TRBV4-2 to TRBJ1-1, with D possibly matching TRBD1 (5 bases). CDR3 length: 14 amino acids. The V and J ends lost 0 bases and 6 bases respectively, with 11 bases between them. The germline CDR1 and CDR2 sequences are LGHNA and YNFKEQ. The CDR3: CASSQDLGGAEAFF. In DNA, the CDR3 is TGTGCCAGCAGCCAAGATCTGGGGGGGGCTGAAGCTTTCTTT.

Turning to this clonotype: A much larger clonotype is one base distant, so this may be a read error. The chain couples TRBV6-1 to TRBJ2-5; TRBD2 agrees at 8 bases. Per the germline V gene, CDR1 is MNHNS and CDR2 is SASEGT. Unmatched junction bases numbered 10, after V lost 5 bases and J lost 5 bases. The CDR3 loop spans 15 amino acids. CDR3 DNA: TGTGCCAGCAGTACCAGCGGGGGCACGGGGGAGACCCAGTACTTC. It specifies CASSTSGGTGETQYF.

This clonotype has a count of ten or more. V gene TRBV6-1 combines with J gene TRBJ2-7, with TRBD2 matching over 10 bases. This CDR3 contains 14 residues. J was trimmed by 7 bases and V by 4 bases; bases with no gene match: 7. The V gene's germline CDR1 is MNHNS and CDR2 SASEGT. This CDR3 reads CASSASGGAREQYF. DNA of the CDR3: TGTGCCAGCAGTGCGAGCGGGGGGGCGAGGGAGCAGTACTTC.

This clonotype was observed at least ten times. V and J are TRBV6-1 and TRBJ2-2; TRBD2 agrees at 10 bases. Germline values: CDR1 MNHNS, CDR2 SASEGT. This CDR3 has 15 amino acids. J lost 5 bases, V lost 3 bases, and 3 bases had no gene match. The CDR3 here is CASSEKLAGTGELFF. The CDR3 region has the DNA TGTGCCAGCAGTGAGAAACTAGCGGGGACCGGGGAGCTGTTTTTT.

The table lists this clonotype with a few counts. The chain employs TRBV7-2 and TRBJ1-2; D unclear. With 5 bases removed from V and 8 bases from J, the gap between germline ends came to 15 bases. CDR1 and CDR2 (germline): SGHTA, FQGNSA. This CDR3 region has 13 residues. CDR3 DNA sequence: TGTGCCAGCAGCCTTGTTTCGGAGGACGGCTACACCTTC. Encoded protein: CASSLVSEDGYTF.

There are many counts of this clonotype. The chain uses TRBV28 and TRBJ1-2, with D unclear. Germline loops: CDR1 MDHEN, CDR2 SYDVKM. V dropped 6 bases and J dropped 7 bases, with 15 bases sitting between them. The CDR3 spans 13 residues. The CDR3 nucleotides are TGTGCCAGCAGCCCCCACTCGGGGTCTGGCTACACCTTC. Amino acids: CASSPHSGSGYTF.

In its sample, this clonotype was seen many times. The chain recombines TRBV28 with TRBJ1-5; no clear D. The V gene lost 3 bases and the J gene lost 3 bases, with 9 bases spanning the gap. The CDR3 consists of 14 residues. Looked up from germline, CDR1 is MDHEN and CDR2 is SYDVKM. The CDR3 sequence: CASSFGDNNQPQHF. The CDR3 coding sequence is TGTGCCAGCAGTTTTGGAGACAACAATCAGCCCCAGCATTTT.

This clonotype was counted many times. The chain employs TRBV20-1 and TRBJ2-7; 15 nucleotides line up with TRBD2. Per the germline V gene, CDR1 is DFQATT and CDR2 is SNEGSKA (reference sequence). Losses at the gene ends were 4 bases for V and 0 bases for J; bases not matched to a gene: 10. The CDR3 is made up of 18 amino acids. CDR3 protein: CSAKSGLAGGPSSYEQYF. The DNA of the CDR3 is TGCAGTGCTAAATCGGGACTAGCGGGGGGCCCAAGCTCCTACGAGCAGTACTTC.

This clonotype was found many times. This chain joins TRBV12-3 or TRBV12-4 and TRBJ1-2; D may be TRBD1 (6 bases). Between the trimmed V and J ends, which lost 2 bases and 7 bases, there was a span of 20 bases. The CDR3 length is 16 residues. CDR3 in DNA: TGTGCCAGCAGTTTAAGGGGGGCCAGGGCGGTCAGTGGCTACACCTTC. It is translated as CASSLRGARAVSGYTF.